The entry below describes one TCR beta chain. The sample comes from a study of blood T cell repertoires in COVID-19. Profiling relied on immunoSEQ multiplex PCR, and the TCRdb table lists in-frame clones only, not all of them. There are about 7,700 clones in the sample; 85% to 90% occur only once, and 6.9% lies in the top ten. There are 14 residues in the CDR3. Material for sequencing was peripheral blood. This chain links TRBV7-5 with TRBJ2-2; the D call in the table, TRBD1, was not verified against the DNA. TRBV7-5 is reported as a pseudogene. The origin of this receptor is a woman aged 45-65 years with active or convalescent COVID-19. The CDR3 DNA sequence: TGTGCCAGAATTGGGGGCATGAACACCGGGGAGCTGTTTTTT. Amino acids: CARIGGMNTGELFF.